These 7 T cell receptor beta chains originate from one sample sequenced in a study of blood T cells in healthy people across ages. The authors ran a second PCR of about 7 to 11 cycles using a sample-barcoded 5' primer and a J-beta primer mix. TCRdb ran MiXCR on the 5' RACE reads and lists one entry per CDR3 protein. Among about 1.6 million distinct CDR3 sequences listed, about 31% were seen once. Input material: blood. The receptors were gathered from a woman under 40 in good health.

The chain links TRBV2 to TRBJ2-3; D tentatively reads TRBD1 or TRBD2 (5 bases each). CDR3 size: 12 residues. Trimming shortened V by 7 bases and J by 4 bases, and 9 bases separated the two germline ends. CDR1 is SNHLY, CDR2 FYNNEI, per germline. CDR3 DNA: TGTGCCAGCAATACGGGGCCAGATACGCAGTATTTT. Translating gives CASNTGPDTQYF.

The chain couples TRBV9 to TRBJ2-3, with unresolved D. Deletions cut 3 bases from V and 2 bases from J, with 19 bases between. The CDR3 consists of 17 residues. Germline values: CDR1 SGDLS, CDR2 YYNGEE. CDR3 sequence reads: CASSEDPTPTITDTQYF. The CDR3 coding sequence is TGTGCCAGCAGCGAGGACCCGACCCCAACTATCACAGATACGCAGTATTTT. Variable domain in full (rest from reference TRBV9 and TRBJ2-3): DSGVTQTPKHLITATGQRVTLRCSPRSGDLSVYWYQQSLDQGLQFLIQYYNGEERAKGNILERFSAQQFPDLHSELNLSSLELGDSALYFCASSEDPTPTITDTQYFGPGTRLTVL.

There are a few counts of this clonotype. V gene TRBV7-2 combines with J gene TRBJ2-3; D is uncertain. V was pared by 2 bases and J by 1 base, with 13 bases between. The germline V gene has CDR1 SGHTA and CDR2 FQGNSA. There are 16 residues in the CDR3. For the CDR3, the DNA is TGTGCCAGCAGCTTAACCGGTGTGATAGGCACAGATACGCAGTATTTT. Protein product: CASSLTGVIGTDTQYF. Complete variable domain (other parts from reference TRBV7-2 and TRBJ2-3): GAGVSQSPSNKVTEKGKDVELRCDPISGHTALYWYRQSLGQGLEFLIYFQGNSAPDKSGLPSDRFSAERTGGSVSTLTIQRTQQEDSAVYLCASSLTGVIGTDTQYFGPGTRLTVL.

The chain couples TRBV3-1 to TRBJ1-1; D not resolved. The CDR3 has 12 amino acids. Germline V lookup: CDR1 LGHDT, CDR2 YNNKEL (reference sequence). Trimming removed 2 bases from V and 5 bases from J, with 6 bases in between. The CDR3 coding sequence is TGTGCCAGCAGCCAATCTCTAACTGAAGCTTTCTTT. Translation: CASSQSLTEAFF.

The chain employs TRBV14 and TRBJ2-5, with D possibly being TRBD1 (5 bases). Looked up from germline, CDR1 is SGHDN and CDR2 is FVKESK. The CDR3 covers 14 residues. Trimming took 1 base from V and 5 from J, leaving 11 bases between them. In DNA, the CDR3 is TGTGCCAGCAGCCAAGGGGGCCAGTTGGAGACCCAGTACTTC. This translates into CASSQGGQLETQYF. Based on the CDR3 plus reference TRBV14 and TRBJ2-5, the full variable domain is EAGVTQFPSHSVIEKGQTVTLRCDPISGHDNLYWYRRVMGKEIKFLLHFVKESKQDESGMPNNRFLAERTGGTYSTLKVQPAELEDSGVYFCASSQGGQLETQYFGPGTRLLVL.

J is TRBJ2-3 and V is TRBV7-9; 7 bases are a match to TRBD1. V shed 4 bases and J 4 bases; nucleotides not matched to a gene: 11. Germline loops: CDR1 SEHNR, CDR2 FQNEAQ (reference sequence). The CDR3 totals 16 residues. The chain's CDR3 is CASSSAWTQGADTQYF. The CDR3, as DNA: TGTGCCAGCAGCTCCGCGTGGACCCAGGGGGCAGATACGCAGTATTTT.

The chain employs TRBV6-1 and TRBJ2-5, with 7 bases fitting TRBD1. The J call may not be correct, given that the DNA end is closer to TRBJ2-7. The germline CDR1 and CDR2 sequences are MNHNS and SASEGT. This CDR3 spans 16 amino acids. The CDR3 spells CASSEVLRTGSYEQYF. The CDR3 coding sequence is TGTGCCAGCAGTGAAGTATTAAGGACAGGATCCTACGAGCAGTACTTC.